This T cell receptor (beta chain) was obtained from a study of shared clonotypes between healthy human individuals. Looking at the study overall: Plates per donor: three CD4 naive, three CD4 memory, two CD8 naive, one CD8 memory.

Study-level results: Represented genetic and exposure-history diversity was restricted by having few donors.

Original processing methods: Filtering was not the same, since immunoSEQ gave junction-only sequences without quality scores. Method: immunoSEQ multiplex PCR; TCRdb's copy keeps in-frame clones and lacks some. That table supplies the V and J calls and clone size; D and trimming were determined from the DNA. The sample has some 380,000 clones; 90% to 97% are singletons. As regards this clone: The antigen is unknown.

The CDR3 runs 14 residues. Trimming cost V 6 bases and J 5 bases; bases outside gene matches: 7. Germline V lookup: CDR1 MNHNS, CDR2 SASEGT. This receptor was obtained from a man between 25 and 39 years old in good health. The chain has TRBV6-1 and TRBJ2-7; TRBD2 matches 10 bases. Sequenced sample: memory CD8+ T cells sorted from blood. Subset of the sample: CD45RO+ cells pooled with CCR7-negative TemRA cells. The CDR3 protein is CASRSLAGDDEQYF. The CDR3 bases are TGTGCCAGCAGGAGCCTAGCGGGAGACGACGAGCAGTACTTC.